The rows below give T cell receptor beta chains drawn from one sample of a study of blood T cell repertoires in COVID-19. Assay used: immunoSEQ multiplex PCR; TCRdb lists only in-frame clones, some missing. The sample yields about 86,000 clones, approximately 83% seen once. Sequenced material: peripheral blood. These receptor sequences come from a woman over 75 with active or convalescent COVID-19. Both conserved end residues are part of each CDR3. A D gene is named only where the DNA matches it firmly. Size is stated for part of the rows, as once, few or many counts, or as a class when the clone is expanded.

size: NA
V: TRBV28
J: TRBJ1-4
D: NA
CDR3: CASSWGGARPSSEKLFF
DNA: TGTGCCAGCAGTTGGGGGGGGGCGCGACCCTCTTCCGAAAAACTGTTTTTT

size: few
V: TRBV7-3
J: TRBJ2-1
D: TRBD2
CDR3: CASSSSGTSDEQFF
DNA: TGTGCCAGCAGCTCGTCCGGGACTAGCGATGAGCAGTTCTTC

size: NA
V: TRBV2
J: TRBJ2-1
D: NA
CDR3: CASIYGNNEQFF
DNA: TGTGCCAGCATATACGGTAACAATGAGCAGTTCTTC

size: NA
V: TRBV2
J: TRBJ2-3
D: NA
CDR3: CASSDRGRVATDTQYF
DNA: TGTGCCAGCAGTGACAGAGGGCGGGTTGCCACAGATACGCAGTATTTT

size: NA
V: TRBV7-9
J: TRBJ1-2
D: NA
CDR3: CASSHAGQYGYTF
DNA: TGTGCCAGCAGCCACGCGGGGCAGTATGGCTACACCTTC

size: NA
V: TRBV6-2/TRBV6-3
J: TRBJ2-3
D: NA
CDR3: CASSYEVVTDTQYF
DNA: TGTGCCAGCAGTTACGAGGTAGTGACAGATACGCAGTATTTT

size: NA
V: TRBV19
J: TRBJ1-4
D: NA
CDR3: CASSMGSLNEKLFF
DNA: TGTGCCAGTAGTATGGGGAGCCTTAATGAAAAACTGTTTTTT

size: NA
V: TRBV27
J: TRBJ1-2
D: TRBD1
CDR3: CASSFEGARGYTF
DNA: TGTGCCAGCAGTTTTGAGGGGGCGAGGGGCTACACCTTC

size: NA
V: TRBV14
J: TRBJ2-7
D: TRBD2
CDR3: CASSPGLAGNYEQYF
DNA: TGTGCCAGCAGCCCCGGGCTAGCGGGAAACTACGAGCAGTACTTC

size: NA
V: TRBV11-2
J: TRBJ2-7
D: NA
CDR3: CASSRDTLYEQYF
DNA: TGTGCCAGCAGCCGGGACACCTTATACGAGCAGTACTTC

size: NA
V: TRBV5-4
J: TRBJ2-3
D: TRBD2
CDR3: CASSFKLAGGTTDTQYF
DNA: TGTGCCAGCAGCTTTAAGCTAGCGGGGGGCACCACAGATACGCAGTATTTT

size: NA
V: TRBV7-8
J: TRBJ1-1
D: NA
CDR3: CASSLAPGNTEAFF
DNA: TGTGCCAGCAGCTTAGCCCCGGGGAACACTGAAGCTTTCTTT

size: NA
V: TRBV5-1
J: TRBJ1-4
D: NA
CDR3: CASSLGAGTEKLFF
DNA: TGCGCCAGCAGCTTGGGAGCAGGAACTGAAAAACTGTTTTTT

size: NA
V: TRBV7-9
J: TRBJ1-5
D: NA
CDR3: CASSLSTARVNQPQHF
DNA: TGTGCCAGCAGCTTAAGCACCGCCCGGGTTAATCAGCCCCAGCATTTT

size: NA
V: TRBV7-2
J: TRBJ1-1
D: NA
CDR3: CASSSPRTARSTEAFF
DNA: TGTGCCAGCAGCTCCCCCCGGACAGCCCGGAGCACTGAAGCTTTCTTT

size: NA
V: TRBV9
J: TRBJ1-5
D: NA
CDR3: CASSTTDSNQPQHF
DNA: TGTGCCAGCAGCACGACGGACAGTAATCAGCCCCAGCATTTT

size: NA
V: TRBV7-2
J: TRBJ1-2
D: TRBD1
CDR3: CASSPKGTGANYGYTF
DNA: TGTGCCAGCAGCCCGAAGGGTACAGGGGCCAACTATGGCTACACCTTC